The 28 T cell receptor beta chains given below trace back to one sample, sequenced in a study of blood T cell repertoires in COVID-19. TCRdb's table, derived via immunoSEQ multiplex PCR, lists solely in-frame clones and lacks some. The table shows some 80,000 clones, with roughly 80% occurring only once. Sequenced input: peripheral blood. The source is a woman between 65 and 79 years old with acute or convalescent COVID-19.

The rearrangement uses TRBV2 and TRBJ1-2, with 7 positions matching TRBD1. This CDR3 comprises 14 residues. Germline loops: CDR1 SNHLY, CDR2 FYNNEI. J gave up 3 bases and V 4 bases, and 5 bases lay outside the gene matches. Here the CDR3 reads CASSGTGVDYGYTF. The CDR3 nucleotides read TGTGCCAGCAGTGGTACAGGGGTGGACTATGGCTACACCTTC.

The chain's CDR3 is CASSLRTGGLETQYF. The CDR3 bases are TGTGCCAGCAGCCTCCGGACAGGGGGATTGGAGACCCAGTACTTC. The rearrangement joins TRBV5-6 to TRBJ2-5, with 10 positions matching TRBD1. The length of the CDR3 is 15 residues. The junction had 8 bases not matched to a gene; V was cut back by 4 bases and J by 5 bases. In germline, CDR1 is SGHDT, CDR2 YYEEEE.

V usage is TRBV3-1 (or the pseudogene TRBV3-2) and J usage is TRBJ1-2; D is ambiguous. Germline CDR1 and CDR2: LGHDT and YNNKEL (reference sequence). The CDR3 contains 13 residues. The V end lost 2 bases, the J end lost 2 bases, and 6 bases lay between the germline ends. The CDR3 sequence is CASSQTANYGYTF. The CDR3 DNA is TGTGCCAGCAGCCAAACAGCAAACTATGGCTACACCTTC.

The chain recombines TRBV5-6 with TRBJ2-7, with 10 bases aligning to TRBD1. Trimming cost V 5 bases and J 3 bases; bases outside gene matches: 17. Looked up from germline, CDR1 is SGHDT and CDR2 is YYEEEE. This CDR3 is built from 18 residues. In nucleotides, the CDR3 is TGTGCCAGCAGTAGGAACCGGGACAGGGGATTCTTAATCTACGAGCAGTACTTC. It codes for CASSRNRDRGFLIYEQYF.

This chain joins TRBV4-2 and TRBJ2-3; D gene uncertain. V was pared by 0 bases and J by 2 bases, with 18 bases between. Germline-derived CDR1 and CDR2 are LGHNA and YNFKEQ. This CDR3 comprises 18 residues. For the CDR3, the DNA is TGTGCCAGCAGCCAAGAGATGACGTCCGGCGGTTACACAGATACGCAGTATTTT. This sequence encodes CASSQEMTSGGYTDTQYF.

This chain connects TRBV5-1 to TRBJ2-7; 7 positions agree with TRBD1. The junction had 9 bases not matched to a gene; V was cut back by 0 bases and J by 3 bases. The V gene's germline CDR1 is SGHRS and CDR2 YFSETQ. This CDR3 contains 16 residues. The CDR3 DNA reads TGCGCCAGCAGCTTGGCCGGAGGACAGGATATCTACGAGCAGTACTTC. As protein: CASSLAGGQDIYEQYF. Full variable domain (remainder filled in from reference TRBV5-1 and TRBJ2-7): KAGVTQTPRYLIKTRGQQVTLSCSPISGHRSVSWYQQTPGQGLQFLFEYFSETQRNKGNFPGRFSGRQFSNSRSEMNVSTLELGDSALYLCASSLAGGQDIYEQYFGPGTRLTVT.

The rearrangement links TRBV9 to TRBJ1-4; tentative D call: TRBD1 (6 bases). The germline V gene encodes CDR1 SGDLS and CDR2 YYNGEE. The CDR3 totals 15 residues. The V gene lost 3 bases and the J gene lost 2 bases, with 11 bases spanning the gap. The CDR3 bases are TGTGCCAGCAGCGCGGCAGGGGTCACTAATGAAAAACTGTTTTTT. It is translated as CASSAAGVTNEKLFF.

The rearrangement links TRBV20-1 to TRBJ1-1; TRBD1 matches 8 bases. With 3 bases clipped from V and 8 bases from J, the junction kept 5 bases outside the gene matches. In germline, CDR1 is DFQATT, CDR2 SNEGSKA (reference sequence). There are 12 residues in the CDR3. CDR3: CSASFAGGEAFF. The CDR3 DNA sequence: TGCAGTGCTAGTTTTGCAGGGGGCGAAGCTTTCTTT.

This chain joins TRBV18 and TRBJ2-1; D is uncertain. CDR1 is KGHSH, CDR2 LQKENI, per germline. This CDR3 contains 18 residues. Trimming pared 2 bases from V and 0 bases from J, leaving 17 bases between. The DNA of the CDR3 is TGTGCCAGCTCACCAAGACTGATTACCTCGAGCTCCTACAATGAGCAGTTCTTC. Its translation is CASSPRLITSSSYNEQFF.

The chain recombines TRBV5-1 with TRBJ1-2; 11 nucleotides line up with TRBD1. This CDR3 has 14 amino acids. Germline V gene data show CDR1 as SGHRS and CDR2 as YFSETQ. J lost 8 bases, V lost 6 bases, and 9 bases had no gene match. Here the CDR3 reads CASTSGQGDGGYTF. Here the CDR3 DNA reads TGCGCCAGCACCTCGGGACAGGGGGACGGGGGCTACACCTTC.

The J gene is TRBJ2-7, the V gene TRBV6-4; TRBD1 is a possible D gene (6 bases). Germline V gives CDR1 MRHNA, CDR2 SNTAGT. V dropped 2 bases and J dropped 2 bases, with 10 bases sitting between them. The CDR3 has 14 amino acids. The CDR3 sequence: CASSDLQGPYEQYF. The DNA for the CDR3 is TGTGCCAGCAGTGACCTACAGGGACCCTACGAGCAGTACTTC.

J is TRBJ2-5 and V is TRBV7-2; 9 nucleotides match TRBD2. V was pared by 7 bases and J by 1 base, with 7 bases of the junction left unmatched. The CDR3 length is 15 residues. Germline CDR1 SGHTA, CDR2 FQGNSA. The CDR3 coding sequence is TGTGCCAGCACAAGGGCTAGCGGGGCCCAAGAGACCCAGTACTTC. It codes for CASTRASGAQETQYF.

The rearrangement joins TRBV3-1 (or the pseudogene TRBV3-2) to TRBJ2-7; perhaps TRBD1 as D (6 bases). The CDR3 is made up of 15 amino acids. Deletions cut 4 bases from V and 2 bases from J, with 15 bases between. Germline V gene data show CDR1 as LGHDT and CDR2 as YNNKEL (reference sequence). The CDR3 spells CASSPPGHDPYEQYF. CDR3 DNA sequence: TGTGCCAGCAGCCCCCCGGGACACGATCCCTACGAGCAGTACTTC.

In nucleotides, the CDR3 is TGCGCCAGCAGCCTAGAGACGGGACTCTATGGCTACACCTTC. Protein: CASSLETGLYGYTF. This chain uses TRBV5-1 with TRBJ1-2; the D gene is possibly TRBD1 (5 bases). This CDR3 has 14 amino acids. Germline values: CDR1 SGHRS, CDR2 YFSETQ. V lost 4 bases and J lost 4, with 14 bases in between.

The chain combines TRBV15 with TRBJ1-6; 11 bases fit TRBD1. CDR3 length: 16 residues. Per the germline V gene, CDR1 is LNHNV and CDR2 is YYDKDF (reference sequence). V trimming: 4 bases; J trimming: 5 bases; junction bases outside the gene matches: 4. CDR3 region: CATSIGQGADNSPLHF. The CDR3 DNA sequence: TGTGCCACCAGCATTGGACAGGGGGCAGATAATTCACCCCTCCACTTT.

The chain joins TRBV20-1 to TRBJ2-1, with 7 positions matching TRBD2. Germline V gives CDR1 DFQATT, CDR2 SNEGSKA (reference sequence). Losses at the gene ends were 3 bases for V and 7 bases for J; bases not matched to a gene: 12. The CDR3 length is 15 residues. This chain's CDR3 is CSASRAGASRNEQFF. CDR3 nucleotide sequence: TGCAGTGCTAGTCGGGCGGGAGCCTCCAGAAATGAGCAGTTCTTC.

The V and J genes are TRBV30 and TRBJ1-1, with 7 bases aligning to TRBD1. The junction had 11 bases not matched to a gene; V was cut back by 7 bases and J by 0 bases. CDR3 length equals 15 residues. Germline V gene data show CDR1 as GTSNPN and CDR2 as SVGIG (reference sequence). The CDR3 nucleotides read TGTGCCTTGACGACGTGGACAGGAATGAACACTGAAGCTTTCTTT. Translated, it gives CALTTWTGMNTEAFF.

The chain uses TRBV7-9 and TRBJ1-2; 8 bases line up with TRBD1. The V and J ends lost 5 bases and 7 bases, in that order; junction bases with no gene match: 12. Germline CDR1 SEHNR, CDR2 FQNEAQ (reference sequence). The CDR3 is made up of 15 amino acids. In nucleotides, the CDR3 is TGTGCCAGCAGCGTAACCGGGACAGGTGTCAGTGGCTACACCTTC. Amino acid sequence: CASSVTGTGVSGYTF.

The chain employs TRBV14 and TRBJ2-2, with D possibly being TRBD2 (5 bases). Germline V gene sequence: CDR1 SGHDN, CDR2 FVKESK. V lost 3 bases to trimming and J lost 7 bases, with 18 bases between them. There are 16 residues in the CDR3. The CDR3 DNA follows: TGTGCCAGCAGCCAGTTTGCGGGTACCCTGAGCGGGGAGCTGTTTTTT. It codes for CASSQFAGTLSGELFF.

The chain recombines TRBV5-1 with TRBJ2-2; a weak D match, TRBD2 (5 bases). Trimming removed 0 bases from V and 4 bases from J, with 10 bases in between. The CDR3 is 15 residues long. Looked up from germline, CDR1 is SGHRS and CDR2 is YFSETQ. In DNA, the CDR3 is TGCGCCAGCAGCTTGGTCGGGGTAGGCACCGGGGAGCTGTTTTTT. Protein sequence: CASSLVGVGTGELFF.

CDR3: CAISRDRETYGYTF. Here the CDR3 DNA reads TGTGCCATCAGCCGGGACAGGGAGACCTATGGCTACACCTTC. This chain links TRBV10-3 with TRBJ1-2, with 9 bases matching TRBD1. This CDR3 is 14 amino acids long. Germline V gene data show CDR1 as ENHRY and CDR2 as SYGVKD. The V and J ends lost 6 bases and 4 bases, in that order; junction bases with no gene match: 6.

This clone has just a few counts. In DNA form, the CDR3 reads TGCGCCAGCAGCCCCCGGGGACTATTTACAGATACGCAGTATTTT. Protein: CASSPRGLFTDTQYF. The chain joins TRBV5-1 to TRBJ2-3, with TRBD2 matching over 7 bases. Germline-derived CDR1 and CDR2 are SGHRS and YFSETQ. V dropped 4 bases and J dropped 3; count of bases not matched to a gene: 8. The CDR3 has 15 amino acids.

V gene TRBV5-1 combines with J gene TRBJ2-1; TRBD2 matches at 9 bases. Looked up from germline, CDR1 is SGHRS and CDR2 is YFSETQ. The length of the CDR3 is 14 residues. J was trimmed by 7 bases and V by 4 bases; bases with no gene match: 6. The CDR3 nucleotides are TGCGCCAGCAGCCTCGGGACTAGCAAGAATGAGCAGTTCTTC. It codes for CASSLGTSKNEQFF. The entire variable domain, with the rest obtained from reference TRBV5-1 and TRBJ2-1, is as follows: KAGVTQTPRYLIKTRGQQVTLSCSPISGHRSVSWYQQTPGQGLQFLFEYFSETQRNKGNFPGRFSGRQFSNSRSEMNVSTLELGDSALYLCASSLGTSKNEQFFGPGTRLTVL.

This rearrangement joins TRBV5-5 to TRBJ2-7; tentatively, D is TRBD2 (5 bases). This CDR3 has 14 amino acids. The germline V and J ends were trimmed by 4 bases and 6 bases, with 17 bases remaining between them. The germline gives CDR1 SGHKS, CDR2 YYEKEE (reference sequence). The CDR3 spells CASSLVGGWSEQYF. As DNA, the CDR3 is TGTGCCAGCAGCCTGGTCGGCGGGTGGAGCGAGCAGTACTTC.

This clone was counted once. This sequence joins TRBV18 and TRBJ2-7; 15 nucleotides match TRBD2. The CDR3 loop spans 16 amino acids. Germline V CDR1 and CDR2: KGHSH, LQKENI. With 3 bases clipped from V and 6 bases from J, the junction kept 6 bases outside the gene matches. CDR3 region: CASSPGLAGGRGEQYF. The DNA for the CDR3 is TGTGCCAGCTCACCGGGACTAGCGGGAGGTCGGGGCGAGCAGTACTTC.

The CDR3 loop is CASRISEGGSYEQYF. Here the CDR3 DNA reads TGTGCCAGTAGGATCAGCGAGGGGGGGTCCTACGAGCAGTACTTC. The rearrangement uses TRBV19 and TRBJ2-7; the D gene is possibly TRBD2 (7 bases). This CDR3 is built from 15 residues. Germline CDR1 reads LNHDA; CDR2 reads SQIVND (reference sequence). Deletions cut 6 bases from V and 1 base from J, with 16 bases between.

This clone showed up just once. The chain links TRBV7-2 to TRBJ2-1; 9 nucleotides align to TRBD2. This CDR3 is 15 amino acids long. CDR1 and CDR2 (germline): SGHTA, FQGNSA. The V gene end was trimmed by 1 base and the J gene end by 3 bases; junction bases not matched to a gene: 1. The CDR3 nucleotides are TGTGCCAGCAGCTTAGATAGCGGGAGCTACAATGAGCAGTTCTTC. The encoded protein is CASSLDSGSYNEQFF. The variable domain in full, completed from reference TRBV7-2 and TRBJ2-1, reads GAGVSQSPSNKVTEKGKDVELRCDPISGHTALYWYRQSLGQGLEFLIYFQGNSAPDKSGLPSDRFSAERTGGSVSTLTIQRTQQEDSAVYLCASSLDSGSYNEQFFGPGTRLTVL.

J is TRBJ1-1 and V is TRBV19; D is perhaps TRBD1 (5 bases). V lost 1 base, J lost 6 bases, and 9 bases lay in between. Germline lookup yields CDR1 LNHDA and CDR2 SQIVND (reference sequence). CDR3 length: 13 residues. Written as DNA, the CDR3 is TGTGCCAGTAGTATAGGCAGGGAGGCTGAAGCTTTCTTT. It translates to CASSIGREAEAFF.